Each of the 17 T cell receptor beta chains below was sequenced from the same sample in a study of T cells in women clearing cervical HPV infection. Repertoires were generated with immunoSEQ multiplex PCR, while TCRdb's copy carries only in-frame clones and drops some. This repertoire includes over 25,000 clones. Material: blood buffy coat. The receptors originated from a woman between 18 and 70 years old with a cervical HPV16 infection that either progressed to CIN3+ or cleared (not recorded which).

About this clone: The read terminates 3 residues before the CDR3 end, so the remaining end is supplied by the germline J gene. The chain employs TRBV30 and TRBJ1-2, with D possibly matching TRBD1 (6 bases). CDR1 is GTSNPN and CDR2 is SVGIG in the germline V gene (reference sequence). This CDR3 is 11 amino acids long. CDR3 loop: CAWSPRGGYTF. The CDR3 DNA, read in part, is TGTGCCTGGAGCCCAAGGGGGGGC.

As regards this clone: The CDR3 is cut off 3 residues early in the read; its end comes from the germline J gene. V usage is TRBV13 and J usage is TRBJ1-2; TRBD1 aligns across 7 bases. The CDR3 runs 17 residues. The V gene's germline CDR1 is PRHDT and CDR2 FYEKMQ (reference sequence). CDR3 protein: CASSSTGNERSYNEYTF. The covered CDR3 bases are TGTGCCAGCAGCTCGACAGGGAACGAGAGGTCCTACAATGAG.

Concerning this clone: The read ends 3 residues shy of where the CDR3 ends; the end is completed using the germline J gene. The V gene is TRBV11-3, the J gene TRBJ2-1, with TRBD2 matching over 10 bases. Trimming cost V 5 bases and J 4 bases; bases outside gene matches: 5. The CDR3 is 15 amino acids. Germline CDR1 and CDR2: SGHNT and YENEEA. CDR3: CASSITSGDYNEQFF. The CDR3 DNA, read in part, is TGTGCCAGCAGCATAACTAGCGGGGATTACAATGAG.

A note on this clone: Sequencing ends 3 residues short of the CDR3 end; the germline J gene provides the rest. The chain uses TRBV19 and TRBJ1-2, with a possible D match to TRBD1 (6 bases). CDR3 length: 16 residues. Germline V gene sequence: CDR1 LNHDA, CDR2 SQIVND (reference sequence). The sequenced part of the CDR3 DNA is TGTGCCAGTAGTATAGATCAGGGGAGCTCCTACAATGAC. Translating it yields CASSIDQGSSYND. The CDR3 reads in full as CASSIDQGSSYNDYTF. Variable domain in full (rest from reference TRBV19 and TRBJ1-2): DGGITQSPKYLFRKEGQNVTLSCEQNLNHDAMYWYRQDPGQGLRLIYYSQIVNDFQKGDIAEGYSVSREKKESFPLTVTSAQKNPTAFYLCASSIDQGSSYNDYTFGSGTRLTVV.

Remarks on this clone: The sequenced fragment ends 3 residues before the CDR3 boundary, so the rest is inferred from the germline J gene. The chain employs TRBV2 and TRBJ1-1; 7 bases match TRBD1. This CDR3 is 14 amino acids long. Germline CDR1 SNHLY, CDR2 FYNNEI. The ends lost 6 bases at V and 2 bases at J; junction bases unmatched: 6. The CDR3: CASRSGTANTEAFF. The part of the CDR3 DNA that was read is TGTGCCAGCAGGTCCGGGACAGCCAACACTGAA.

Points on this clone: The read ends 3 residues before the CDR3 terminus; that terminus is restored from the germline J gene. The J gene is TRBJ2-2, the V gene TRBV14; maybe TRBD1 (6 bases). V lost 4 bases and J lost 5, with 14 bases in between. The V gene's germline CDR1 is SGHDN and CDR2 FVKESK. The length of the CDR3 is 15 residues. The CDR3 DNA, read in part, is TGTGCCAGCAGCCGTTCCGGGACAAGAACCGGGGAG. This sequence encodes CASSRSGTRTGE. The entire CDR3 protein reads CASSRSGTRTGELFF.

Comment on this clone: The read gets to within 3 residues of the CDR3 end, and the germline J gene fills in the rest. The genes are TRBV5-1 and TRBJ1-5; D not certain. The germline V gene has CDR1 SGHRS and CDR2 YFSETQ. The ends were cut back, 0 bases at V and 5 bases at J, with 6 bases in the middle. This CDR3 is 13 amino acids long. The CDR3 sequence is CASSLGADQPQHF. Partial CDR3 DNA: TGCGCCAGCAGCTTGGGGGCCGATCAGCCC.

The CDR3 sequence is CASNLQRAGGVEQYF. CDR3 DNA (partial): TGTGCCAGCAACCTTCAGCGGGCGGGAGGGGTCGAG. J is TRBJ2-7 and V is TRBV13, with 9 positions matching TRBD2. The CDR3 goes on 3 residues after the read ends, and that part is filled in from the germline J gene. The CDR3 has 15 residues. Germline V CDR1 and CDR2: PRHDT, FYEKMQ (reference sequence). V trimming: 7 bases; J trimming: 6 bases; junction bases outside the gene matches: 13.

In the case of this clone: From the germline J gene comes the end of the CDR3, since the read stops 3 residues before it. The V call is TRBV6-1, the J call TRBJ2-2; 7 nucleotides agree with TRBD2. After removal of 1 base from V and 4 bases from J, the junction contained 6 bases not matched to a gene. The CDR3 consists of 16 residues. Germline-derived CDR1 and CDR2 are MNHNS and SASEGT. Partial CDR3 DNA: TGTGCCAGCAGTGAAGTGGCGGGAGCGGCCACCGGGGAG. As protein: CASSEVAGAATGE. The complete CDR3 protein is CASSEVAGAATGELFF.

In the case of this clone: From the germline J gene comes the end of the CDR3, since the read stops 3 residues before it. The genes are TRBV7-9 and TRBJ2-4; 7 bases agree with TRBD1. The CDR3 length is 13 residues. CDR1 is SEHNR, CDR2 FQNEAQ, per germline (reference sequence). The part of the CDR3 DNA that was read is TGTGCCAGCAGCTTAGTCGACAGGGATGGT. It encodes CASSLVDRDG. From start to end, the CDR3 is CASSLVDRDGQYF. Full variable domain (remainder filled in from reference TRBV7-9 and TRBJ2-4): DTGVSQNPRHKITKRGQNVTFRCDPISEHNRLYWYRQTLGQGPEFLTYFQNEAQLEKSRLLSDRFSAERPKGSFSTLEIQRTEQGDSAMYLCASSLVDRDGQYFGAGTRLSVL.

CDR3 in amino acids: CAWSDRGLSSYNEQFF. The part of the CDR3 DNA that was read is TGTGCCTGGAGTGACAGGGGCCTCAGCTCCTACAATGAG. The V and J genes are TRBV30 and TRBJ2-1, with 7 bases identical to TRBD1. The CDR3 is cut off 3 residues early in the read; its end comes from the germline J gene. This CDR3 region has 16 residues. The junction had 6 bases not matched to a gene; V was cut back by 1 base and J by 0 bases. The germline V gene encodes CDR1 GTSNPN and CDR2 SVGIG (reference sequence).

The covered CDR3 bases are TGCGCCAGCAGCTATTACGGACTAGCGGGAGGTAGTCCCTACAATGAG. Encoded protein: CASSYYGLAGGSPYNE. In full, the CDR3 is CASSYYGLAGGSPYNEQFF. The genes are TRBV5-1 and TRBJ2-1; 14 bases line up with TRBD2. The read is 3 residues too short to cover the CDR3 end, so that end is filled in from the germline J gene. J was trimmed by 2 bases and V by 3 bases; bases with no gene match: 10. The germline V gene has CDR1 SGHRS and CDR2 YFSETQ. The CDR3 spans 19 residues.

The CDR3 region is CASSPGQGNQPQHF. Partial CDR3 DNA: TGTGCCAGCAGCCCGGGACAGGGGAATCAGCCC. This sequence joins TRBV7-9 and TRBJ1-5; 10 bases map to TRBD1. The CDR3 end is not reached by the read, which stops 3 residues before it; the germline J gene fills it in. The CDR3 loop spans 14 amino acids. CDR1 is SEHNR, CDR2 FQNEAQ, per germline (reference sequence). After removal of 5 bases from V and 4 bases from J, the junction contained 2 bases not matched to a gene.

A word on this clone: The read ends 3 residues early relative to the CDR3; the germline J gene fills the gap. J is TRBJ2-3 and V is TRBV20-1, with D perhaps TRBD2 (5 bases). Trimming cost V 3 bases and J 4 bases, with 11 bases left between them. Germline assignment: CDR1 DFQATT and CDR2 SNEGSKA (reference sequence). The CDR3 has 13 amino acids. Incomplete CDR3 DNA: TGCAGTGCTAGTAAGGCGGGTCCAGATACG. Its translation is CSASKAGPDT. The whole CDR3 region reads CSASKAGPDTQYF.

Of note for this clone: From the germline J gene comes the end of the CDR3, since the read stops 3 residues before it. The gene calls are TRBV5-5 and TRBJ2-7; 8 bases align to TRBD1. The CDR3 sequence is 15 residues long. With 4 bases clipped from V and 0 bases from J, the junction kept 6 bases outside the gene matches. The germline gives CDR1 SGHKS, CDR2 YYEKEE (reference sequence). The CDR3 DNA, read in part, is TGTGCCAGCAGCGGGGGACAGGCGAGCTCCTACGAG. Its protein product is CASSGGQASSYE. The full CDR3 sequence reads CASSGGQASSYEQYF.

Turning to this clone: The read gets to within 3 residues of the CDR3 end, and the germline J gene fills in the rest. This chain uses TRBV7-9 with TRBJ1-5; D unresolved. Germline-derived CDR1 and CDR2 are SEHNR and FQNEAQ (reference sequence). Trimming shortened V by 1 base and J by 6 bases, and 4 bases separated the two germline ends. The CDR3 extends over 12 amino acids. Incomplete CDR3 DNA: TGTGCCAGCAGCTTAGAGGGTCAGCCC. It translates to CASSLEGQP. The CDR3 in its entirety is CASSLEGQPQHF.

A word on this clone: Coverage ceases 3 residues before the CDR3 finishes, and the germline J gene fills in the end. This chain uses TRBV7-3 with TRBJ2-2; 11 nucleotides line up with TRBD2. Looked up from germline, CDR1 is SGHTA and CDR2 is FQGTGA. Trimming took 3 bases from V and 4 from J; bases not matched to a gene: 4. This CDR3 has 16 residues. The CDR3 spells CASSFTLAGGTGELFF. The sequenced CDR3 bases are TGTGCCAGCAGCTTTACTCTAGCGGGAGGCACCGGGGAG.